These 20 T cell receptor beta chains were sequenced from one sample in a study of shared clonotypes between healthy human individuals. The naive CD8 fraction comprised CD45RO-negative cells positively selected for CCR7 and excluded terminally differentiated effector memory CD45RA+ cells. Method: immunoSEQ multiplex PCR; TCRdb's copy keeps in-frame clones and lacks some. The top ten clones hold roughly 0.1% of a sample with a few hundred thousand clones, around 95% of them seen once. The sample comprised naive CD8+ T cells sorted from blood. These receptors were collected from a woman between 25 and 40 years old in good health.

The chain couples TRBV19 to TRBJ2-2, with a weak D call TRBD1 (5 bases). Germline V CDR1 and CDR2: LNHDA, SQIVND (reference sequence). The CDR3 covers 12 residues. The V end lost 7 bases, the J end lost 6 bases, and 9 bases lay between the germline ends. CDR3 sequence (DNA): TGTGCCAGTATGGGGCTTTCCGGGGAGCTGTTTTTT. This sequence encodes CASMGLSGELFF. Combining the CDR3 with reference TRBV19 and TRBJ2-2 gives the whole variable domain DGGITQSPKYLFRKEGQNVTLSCEQNLNHDAMYWYRQDPGQGLRLIYYSQIVNDFQKGDIAEGYSVSREKKESFPLTVTSAQKNPTAFYLCASMGLSGELFFGEGSRLTVL.

The chain links TRBV7-8 to TRBJ2-3; 8 positions agree with TRBD2. This CDR3 is built from 17 residues. The J segment lost 1 base and the V segment lost 5 bases, leaving 11 bases of the junction unmatched. The germline CDR1 and CDR2 sequences are SGHVS and FQNEAQ. CDR3 protein: CASSDRLAGSGTDTQYF. For the CDR3, the DNA is TGTGCCAGCAGCGACAGATTAGCGGGATCTGGCACAGATACGCAGTATTTT.

The V call is TRBV27, the J call TRBJ2-1; D possibly corresponds to TRBD2 (6 bases). Germline V gene sequence: CDR1 MNHEY, CDR2 SMNVEV (reference sequence). This CDR3 has 14 residues. Trimming took 8 bases from V and 0 from J, leaving 11 bases between them. For the CDR3, the DNA is TGTGCCAGCCGGGGACTCAGCTCCTACAATGAGCAGTTCTTC. Amino acids: CASRGLSSYNEQFF.

This chain links TRBV2 with TRBJ1-1; 12 positions match TRBD1. Germline V lookup: CDR1 SNHLY, CDR2 FYNNEI. V was pared by 9 bases and J by 8 bases, with 4 bases of the junction left unmatched. This CDR3 is built from 12 residues. In nucleotides, the CDR3 is TGTGCCAGGGGGACAGGGGGCTTGGAAGCTTTCTTT. Encoded protein: CARGTGGLEAFF.

The chain is built from TRBV2 and TRBJ2-5; D ambiguous. The germline V gene encodes CDR1 SNHLY and CDR2 FYNNEI. Trimming took 0 bases from V and 4 from J, leaving 9 bases between them. The CDR3 totals 14 residues. The CDR3 nucleotides are TGTGCCAGCAGTGAAGCGCTTGGCCGAGAGACCCAGTACTTC. Amino acid sequence: CASSEALGRETQYF.

The rearrangement joins TRBV27 to TRBJ2-1, with D perhaps TRBD1 (6 bases). The CDR3 spans 14 residues. Germline values: CDR1 MNHEY, CDR2 SMNVEV (reference sequence). V was trimmed by 6 bases and J by 0 bases, leaving 9 bases between them. This chain's CDR3 is CASRLTGSYNEQFF. As DNA, the CDR3 is TGTGCCAGCAGGCTGACAGGCTCCTACAATGAGCAGTTCTTC.

The chain has TRBV5-1 and TRBJ2-7; the match to TRBD2 covers 11 bases. From germline, CDR1 is SGHRS and CDR2 YFSETQ. V was pared by 2 bases and J by 3 bases, with 4 bases of the junction left unmatched. This CDR3 has 15 amino acids. CDR3 DNA sequence: TGCGCCAGCAGCTTCTCCGGGACTAGCGGCTACGAGCAGTACTTC. Translation: CASSFSGTSGYEQYF.

The DNA for the CDR3 is TGTGCCAGCAGCTTAGCATCTGGGCCCGGAGGCAATCAGCCCCAGCATTTT. This encodes CASSLASGPGGNQPQHF. V usage is TRBV7-9 and J usage is TRBJ1-5; D remains unclear. From germline, CDR1 is SEHNR and CDR2 FQNEAQ (reference sequence). This CDR3 contains 17 residues. V was shortened by 0 bases and J by 2 bases, with 14 bases between the two germline ends.

The V call is TRBV28, the J call TRBJ2-7; D is ambiguous. Germline CDR1 reads MDHEN; CDR2 reads SYDVKM. Trimming shortened V by 0 bases and J by 0 bases, and 15 bases separated the two germline ends. The CDR3 runs 17 residues. CDR3 sequence (DNA): TGTGCCAGCAGTTTATGGGGAAGCCTGAAGCCCTCCTACGAGCAGTACTTC. It translates to CASSLWGSLKPSYEQYF.

The V call is TRBV27, the J call TRBJ1-1; D may be TRBD1 (5 bases). With 2 bases removed from V and 3 bases from J, the gap between germline ends came to 13 bases. The CDR3 covers 15 residues. Germline lookup yields CDR1 MNHEY and CDR2 SMNVEV (reference sequence). The CDR3 region has the DNA TGTGCCAGCAGTTTAGTGGCAGGGTATCACACTGAAGCTTTCTTT. Translated: CASSLVAGYHTEAFF.

The chain carries TRBV2 and TRBJ2-7; 7 nucleotides align to TRBD1. V was clipped by 2 bases and J by 6 bases; unmatched bases: 10. The CDR3 loop spans 15 amino acids. From germline, CDR1 is SNHLY and CDR2 FYNNEI. CDR3 coding DNA: TGTGCCAGCAGTGAAAGTAGGGGGCGATCGGCCGAGCAGTACTTC. Translated: CASSESRGRSAEQYF.

The genes are TRBV4-1 and TRBJ2-2; D perhaps matches TRBD1 (5 bases). The CDR3 contains 14 residues. The V end was cut by 1 base, the J end by 6 bases, with 9 bases between. Germline V CDR1 and CDR2: MGHRA, YSYEKL. The CDR3 nucleotides read TGCGCCAGCAGCCAAGTGACAGTTCCCGGGGAGCTGTTTTTT. Its translation is CASSQVTVPGELFF.

V usage is TRBV27 and J usage is TRBJ2-2; no definite D call. The ends were cut back, 2 bases at V and 2 bases at J, with 12 bases in the middle. Looked up from germline, CDR1 is MNHEY and CDR2 is SMNVEV (reference sequence). This CDR3 spans 16 amino acids. The CDR3 sequence is CASSLRLGRNTGELFF. CDR3 DNA sequence: TGTGCCAGCAGTTTAAGGCTGGGCAGAAACACCGGGGAGCTGTTTTTT.

This chain connects TRBV5-8 to TRBJ2-7; 8 positions agree with TRBD2. Germline V lookup: CDR1 SGHTS, CDR2 YDEGEE. Trimming at V came to 0 bases and at J to 1 base, leaving 6 bases not matched to a gene. CDR3 length: 16 residues. CDR3 sequence reads: CASSLAGGRTSYEQYF. CDR3 bases: TGTGCCAGCAGCTTGGCGGGGGGGCGGACATCCTACGAGCAGTACTTC.

This clone appeared a single time. The chain carries TRBV11-2 and TRBJ2-7; a possible D gene is TRBD2 (5 bases). The germline gives CDR1 SGHAT, CDR2 FQNNGV. The CDR3 is 16 residues long. The V and J ends lost 1 base and 1 base respectively, with 14 bases between them. DNA for the CDR3: TGTGCCAGCAGCTTAGTTGGGTGGTCGGGATCCTACGAGCAGTACTTC. This translates into CASSLVGWSGSYEQYF. Full variable domain (rest looked up from reference TRBV11-2 and TRBJ2-7): EAGVAQSPRYKIIEKRQSVAFWCNPISGHATLYWYQQILGQGPKLLIQFQNNGVVDDSQLPKDRFSAERLKGVDSTLKIQPAKLEDSAVYLCASSLVGWSGSYEQYFGPGTRLTVT.

This clone has only one observation. The chain links TRBV28 to TRBJ2-7, with TRBD2 matching over 9 bases. CDR3 length: 15 residues. Unmatched junction bases numbered 8, after V lost 2 bases and J lost 6 bases. Germline CDR1 reads MDHEN; CDR2 reads SYDVKM. The CDR3 DNA follows: TGTGCCAGCAGTTTAGGTCGCGGGAGGGCAGGCGAGCAGTACTTC. Translation gives CASSLGRGRAGEQYF.

The gene calls are TRBV4-1 and TRBJ1-4, with TRBD1 as a possible D gene (5 bases). Trimming stripped 0 bases from V and 5 bases from J, with 13 bases between. This CDR3 has 16 residues. Germline V gene lookup returns CDR1 MGHRA and CDR2 YSYEKL. Written as DNA, the CDR3 is TGCGCCAGCAGCCAAGACGGGGGAACAAGGAATGAAAAACTGTTTTTT. It translates to CASSQDGGTRNEKLFF.

The gene calls are TRBV4-1 and TRBJ1-5; D gene uncertain. Trimming left V 4 bases short and J 4 bases short, with 14 bases between. Germline V gives CDR1 MGHRA, CDR2 YSYEKL. The CDR3 loop spans 15 amino acids. CDR3 DNA: TGCGCCAGCAGCCCAGAGCTCTTGTCAAATCAGCCCCAGCATTTT. Protein: CASSPELLSNQPQHF.

The chain employs TRBV6-5 and TRBJ2-1; unclear D gene. Germline CDR1 is MNHEY and CDR2 is SVGAGI. The CDR3 totals 15 residues. V lost 6 bases to trimming and J lost 2 bases, with 14 bases between them. CDR3 residues: CASRSEDGAYNEQFF. The CDR3 DNA is TGTGCCAGCAGAAGCGAAGACGGAGCCTACAATGAGCAGTTCTTC.

J is TRBJ2-3 and V is TRBV27; D might be TRBD2 (6 bases). CDR1 is MNHEY and CDR2 is SMNVEV in the germline V gene (reference sequence). The CDR3 runs to 16 residues. The V gene lost 3 bases and the J gene lost 0 bases, with 13 bases spanning the gap. CDR3 residues: CASSFGLAISTDTQYF. The CDR3 nucleotides read TGTGCCAGCAGTTTTGGGCTAGCGATCAGCACAGATACGCAGTATTTT.